A single sample gave rise to the 28 T cell receptor beta chains below, sequenced in a study of blood T cell repertoires in COVID-19. Sequencing was performed with immunoSEQ multiplex PCR; in TCRdb, only in-frame clones are kept and a portion is missing. The table includes about 210,000 clones, approximately 84% detected once. Input material: peripheral blood. The receptors derive from an elderly woman with acute or convalescent COVID-19.

This chain joins TRBV5-1 and TRBJ1-1; 12 positions agree with TRBD1. The germline gives CDR1 SGHRS, CDR2 YFSETQ. CDR3 size: 16 residues. V shed 7 bases, J shed 2 bases, and the junction held 9 bases outside the gene matches. The CDR3 spells CASGSGTGGPNTEAFF. The CDR3 bases are TGCGCCAGCGGCTCCGGGACAGGGGGCCCCAACACTGAAGCTTTCTTT.

The CDR3 DNA follows: TGTGCCAGCAGCTTCTCGACAGCCCCACAGGGAAACACCATATATTTT. It encodes CASSFSTAPQGNTIYF. The chain employs TRBV11-2 and TRBJ1-3; possible D gene TRBD1, 5 bases. The CDR3 totals 16 residues. CDR1 is SGHAT and CDR2 is FQNNGV in the germline V gene. Deletions cut 3 bases from V and 4 bases from J, with 16 bases between.

The chain is built from TRBV28 and TRBJ1-4; D possibly corresponds to TRBD1 (5 bases). This CDR3 has 15 residues. From germline, CDR1 is MDHEN and CDR2 SYDVKM. V lost 6 bases, J lost 0 bases, and 11 bases lay in between. CDR3: CASRSAGATNEKLFF. In DNA, the CDR3 is TGTGCCAGCAGATCCGCGGGGGCAACTAATGAAAAACTGTTTTTT.

This clone was observed once. The rearrangement joins TRBV3-1 (or the pseudogene TRBV3-2) to TRBJ2-7; D call uncertain. Germline V gene data show CDR1 as LGHDT and CDR2 as YNNKEL (reference sequence). V gave up 3 bases and J gave up 1 base, with 10 bases separating them. The CDR3 totals 14 residues. CDR3 region: CASSHLAGSYEQYF. As DNA, the CDR3 is TGTGCCAGCAGCCATCTTGCAGGTTCCTACGAGCAGTACTTC.

This clone appeared once. The chain combines TRBV18 with TRBJ2-1; 10 positions match TRBD1. This CDR3 is 15 amino acids long. The germline gives CDR1 KGHSH, CDR2 LQKENI. Unmatched junction bases numbered 5, after V lost 5 bases and J lost 4 bases. CDR3 bases: TGTGCCAGCTCAACCGGGACAGGGGTTTACAATGAGCAGTTCTTC. This gives the protein CASSTGTGVYNEQFF.

The chain links TRBV28 to TRBJ2-7, with a tentative D call TRBD2 (6 bases). The CDR3 has 13 amino acids. Germline V CDR1 and CDR2: MDHEN, SYDVKM. Deletions cut 10 bases from V and 2 bases from J, with 15 bases between. DNA for the CDR3: TGTGCCACTTTGGGGGGACCACCCTACGAGCAGTACTTC. It translates to CATLGGPPYEQYF.

This clone has just a few counts. J is TRBJ1-1 and V is TRBV6-5; D may be TRBD1 (6 bases). Trimming removed 8 bases at V and 4 bases at J, with 11 bases between. In germline, CDR1 is MNHEY, CDR2 SVGAGI. This CDR3 comprises 12 residues. CDR3: CASGTRGTEAFF. The DNA of the CDR3 is TGTGCCAGCGGGACCAGGGGCACTGAAGCTTTCTTT.

The J gene is TRBJ2-1, the V gene TRBV11-2; D perhaps matches TRBD2 (6 bases). Germline CDR1 SGHAT, CDR2 FQNNGV. The CDR3 spans 14 residues. With 3 bases removed from V and 16 bases from J, the gap between germline ends came to 22 bases. The CDR3 here is CASSFGGLGRLSFF. The CDR3, as DNA: TGTGCCAGCAGCTTTGGGGGACTCGGGAGACTAAGCTTCTTC. Together with reference TRBV11-2 and TRBJ2-1, the CDR3 gives the full variable domain: EAGVAQSPRYKIIEKRQSVAFWCNPISGHATLYWYQQILGQGPKLLIQFQNNGVVDDSQLPKDRFSAERLKGVDSTLKIQPAKLEDSAVYLCASSFGGLGRLSFFGPGTRLTVL.

The chain has TRBV2 and TRBJ1-1, with a possible D match to TRBD1 (6 bases). Between the trimmed V and J ends, which lost 2 bases and 3 bases, there was a span of 13 bases. CDR1 is SNHLY, CDR2 FYNNEI, per germline. The CDR3 contains 15 residues. The CDR3: CASSEQGPEYTEAFF. In DNA form, the CDR3 reads TGTGCCAGCAGTGAACAGGGGCCAGAATACACTGAAGCTTTCTTT. Supplemented by reference TRBV2 and TRBJ1-1, the full variable domain reads EPEVTQTPSHQVTQMGQEVILRCVPISNHLYFYWYRQILGQKVEFLVSFYNNEISEKSEIFDDQFSVERPDGSNFTLKIRSTKLEDSAMYFCASSEQGPEYTEAFFGQGTRLTVV.

V and J are TRBV2 and TRBJ2-3, with D hard to call. Germline V CDR1 and CDR2: SNHLY, FYNNEI. V lost 7 bases to trimming and J lost 5 bases, with 10 bases between them. The CDR3 contains 12 residues. The CDR3, as DNA: TGTGCCAGCACCCGTGAGCAAGATACGCAGTATTTT. Its translation: CASTREQDTQYF.

The chain has TRBV18 and TRBJ2-7, with D hard to call. V lost 4 bases and J 2 bases, leaving 12 bases between the germline ends. CDR1 and CDR2 from the germline V gene are KGHSH and LQKENI. The CDR3 has 14 residues. CDR3 amino acids: CASSLMPVPYEQYF. The CDR3, as DNA: TGTGCCAGCTCACTGATGCCAGTACCCTACGAGCAGTACTTC. Supplemented by reference TRBV18 and TRBJ2-7, the full variable domain reads NAGVMQNPRHLVRRRGQEARLRCSPMKGHSHVYWYRQLPEEGLKFMVYLQKENIIDESGMPKERFSAEFPKEGPSILRIQQVVRGDSAAYFCASSLMPVPYEQYFGPGTRLTVT.

The chain carries TRBV27 and TRBJ2-3; D unresolved. CDR3 length: 15 residues. The germline V gene has CDR1 MNHEY and CDR2 SMNVEV (reference sequence). The V gene lost 2 bases and the J gene lost 2 bases, with 11 bases spanning the gap. The CDR3 is CASSLGWQDTDTQYF. The CDR3, as DNA: TGTGCCAGCAGTTTAGGATGGCAGGACACAGATACGCAGTATTTT.

This clone appeared a few times. The genes are TRBV28 and TRBJ1-4, with 7 bases lining up with TRBD1. The CDR3 has 15 residues. The V and J ends lost 7 bases and 10 bases, in that order; junction bases with no gene match: 15. CDR1 is MDHEN and CDR2 is SYDVKM in the germline V gene. The CDR3: CASTPMGTALGKLFF. CDR3 nucleotide sequence: TGTGCCAGCACCCCGATGGGGACAGCTCTGGGAAAACTGTTTTTT.

This clone has only one observation. The rearrangement joins TRBV28 to TRBJ1-2; D is undetermined. Trimming cost V 6 bases and J 6 bases, with 14 bases left between them. The CDR3 sequence is 13 residues long. CDR1 is MDHEN and CDR2 is SYDVKM in the germline V gene. CDR3 sequence (DNA): TGTGCCAGCAGGCGGAGCTTAACCGATGGCTACACCTTC. This translates into CASRRSLTDGYTF.

This chain links TRBV5-1 with TRBJ1-1, with unresolved D. Deletions cut 4 bases from V and 10 bases from J, with 11 bases between. The CDR3 sequence is 11 residues long. Germline CDR1 is SGHRS and CDR2 is YFSETQ. The CDR3 nucleotides read TGCGCCAGCAGCCTCGGAGGTGGAGCTTTCTTT. This sequence encodes CASSLGGGAFF. The whole variable domain, remainder taken from reference TRBV5-1 and TRBJ1-1, is KAGVTQTPRYLIKTRGQQVTLSCSPISGHRSVSWYQQTPGQGLQFLFEYFSETQRNKGNFPGRFSGRQFSNSRSEMNVSTLELGDSALYLCASSLGGGAFFGQGTRLTVV.

J is TRBJ1-2 and V is TRBV5-7, with a weak D call TRBD1 (5 bases). TRBV5-7 is reported as an ORF; its role is uncertain. V lost 0 bases to trimming and J lost 2 bases, with 14 bases between them. The CDR3 has 16 residues. The chain's CDR3 is CASSLVFWTPNYGYTF. The CDR3 DNA is TGTGCCAGCAGCTTGGTCTTCTGGACACCCAACTATGGCTACACCTTC.

The V call is TRBV7-8, the J call TRBJ2-2, with D unresolved. The V end was cut by 2 bases, the J end by 2 bases, with 9 bases between. Germline V lookup: CDR1 SGHVS, CDR2 FQNEAQ. The CDR3 totals 15 residues. The CDR3 protein is CASSLSVINTGELFF. The DNA for the CDR3 is TGTGCCAGCAGCTTATCGGTCATTAACACCGGGGAGCTGTTTTTT.

The CDR3 nucleotides are TGTGCCAGCAGTTTTGATTTGGCGGGAGGAGATACGCAGTATTTT. Translation gives CASSFDLAGGDTQYF. The chain carries TRBV27 and TRBJ2-3; TRBD2 matches 8 bases. Germline lookup yields CDR1 MNHEY and CDR2 SMNVEV (reference sequence). The length of the CDR3 is 15 residues. V shed 3 bases and J 5 bases; nucleotides not matched to a gene: 7.

The rearrangement uses TRBV5-1 and TRBJ1-1, with D possibly matching TRBD1 (6 bases). V was clipped by 3 bases and J by 6 bases, with 15 bases between them. Germline CDR1 SGHRS, CDR2 YFSETQ. The CDR3 is 14 residues long. The DNA of the CDR3 is TGCGCCAGCAGCTGGGAGGGGGGACACGCTGAAGCTTTCTTT. This translates into CASSWEGGHAEAFF.

The chain joins TRBV27 to TRBJ2-5; 8 bases align to TRBD1. Germline loops: CDR1 MNHEY, CDR2 SMNVEV (reference sequence). The J segment lost 4 bases and the V segment lost 5 bases, leaving 9 bases of the junction unmatched. This CDR3 contains 15 residues. CDR3: CASSHDRGGGETQYF. The CDR3 nucleotides are TGTGCCAGCAGTCACGACAGGGGCGGTGGAGAGACCCAGTACTTC.

The chain is built from TRBV11-2 and TRBJ2-3; weak D call: TRBD2 (6 bases). Trimming cost V 5 bases and J 4 bases, with 19 bases left between them. Looked up from germline, CDR1 is SGHAT and CDR2 is FQNNGV. This CDR3 comprises 16 residues. CDR3 sequence (DNA): TGTGCCAGCAGCCCCCGGGCGGACGGGAGCGCAGATACGCAGTATTTT. As protein: CASSPRADGSADTQYF. The full variable domain, in which reference TRBV11-2 and TRBJ2-3 provide the parts outside the CDR3, is EAGVAQSPRYKIIEKRQSVAFWCNPISGHATLYWYQQILGQGPKLLIQFQNNGVVDDSQLPKDRFSAERLKGVDSTLKIQPAKLEDSAVYLCASSPRADGSADTQYFGPGTRLTVL.

V usage is TRBV11-2 and J usage is TRBJ1-6; 7 bases agree with TRBD1. Germline trimming cut 1 base from V and 9 bases from J; bases unmatched to any gene: 3. CDR1 SGHAT and CDR2 FQNNGV come from the germline V gene. This CDR3 region has 14 residues. CDR3 loop: CASSLGGGFSPLHF. DNA of the CDR3: TGTGCCAGCAGCTTAGGAGGGGGCTTTTCACCCCTCCACTTT.

The chain combines TRBV7-9 with TRBJ1-4; a possible D gene is TRBD1 (5 bases). The CDR3 has 15 residues. The germline V and J ends were trimmed by 2 bases and 4 bases, with 11 bases remaining between them. In germline, CDR1 is SEHNR, CDR2 FQNEAQ (reference sequence). The CDR3 sequence: CASSLRRDGNEKLFF. The CDR3 DNA reads as TGTGCCAGCAGCTTAAGGCGGGACGGTAATGAAAAACTGTTTTTT.

The rearrangement joins TRBV14 to TRBJ1-1; 8 bases are a match to TRBD1. From germline, CDR1 is SGHDN and CDR2 FVKESK. The length of the CDR3 is 15 residues. V lost 0 bases and J lost 3; bases outside the gene matches: 3. CDR3 sequence reads: CASSQEDRGDTEAFF. Written as DNA, the CDR3 is TGTGCCAGCAGCCAAGAAGACAGGGGAGACACTGAAGCTTTCTTT.

This clone was observed once. CDR3 residues: CATTPGRGGYTF. CDR3 sequence (DNA): TGCGCCACTACCCCGGGCAGGGGTGGCTACACCTTC. This chain connects TRBV10-2 to TRBJ1-2, with D possibly being TRBD1 (6 bases). V lost 10 bases and J 7 bases, leaving 16 bases between the germline ends. Germline lookup yields CDR1 WSHSY and CDR2 SAAADI. CDR3 length: 12 amino acids.

This clone has just a few counts. The V call is TRBV21-1, the J call TRBJ1-5. TRBV21-1 is flagged as a pseudogene. The CDR3 has 15 amino acids. In DNA, the CDR3 is TGTGCCAGCAGCAAAGTCGGGGGAAGTGATCAGCCCCAGCATTTT. This gives the protein CASSKVGGSDQPQHF.

This rearrangement joins TRBV11-2 to TRBJ1-4; D may be TRBD1 (6 bases). The CDR3 covers 14 residues. V lost 2 bases to trimming and J lost 5 bases, with 9 bases between them. From germline, CDR1 is SGHAT and CDR2 FQNNGV. As DNA, the CDR3 is TGTGCCAGCAGCTTATGGACAGAGAATGAAAAACTGTTTTTT. Translation gives CASSLWTENEKLFF.

The V call is TRBV7-2, the J call TRBJ1-5; D gene uncertain. Germline V CDR1 and CDR2: SGHTA, FQGNSA. V was trimmed by 0 bases and J by 11 bases, leaving 14 bases between them. This CDR3 has 14 amino acids. The CDR3 spells CASSLARLEGTQHF. The CDR3 region has the DNA TGTGCCAGCAGCTTAGCGCGGCTGGAGGGTACCCAGCATTTT. The whole variable domain, filled in from reference TRBV7-2 and TRBJ1-5, reads GAGVSQSPSNKVTEKGKDVELRCDPISGHTALYWYRQSLGQGLEFLIYFQGNSAPDKSGLPSDRFSAERTGGSVSTLTIQRTQQEDSAVYLCASSLARLEGTQHFGDGTRLSIL.